This is a list of T cell receptor beta chains from one sample in a study of vaccination and CD4 T cells after COVID-19. Their antigens are not known. A single record per CDR3 protein comes from TCRdb applying MiXCR to the PCR reads. The sample consists of about 1,600 distinct CDR3 sequences, about 10% of them appearing once. The specimen sequenced was CD4+ T cells from blood, cultured in vitro. All receptors come from a human donor in good health. Each CDR3 is given with its conserved first and last residue. A D gene is named only where the DNA matches it firmly. Expanded clones are given a class, and other clones once, few, many or no size at all.

D gene	J gene	clone size	V gene	CDR3 protein	CDR3 DNA
NA	TRBJ2-5	medium-sized	TRBV5-1	CASSKGDTFQETQYF	TGCGCCAGCAGTAAAGGAGATACCTTCCAAGAGACCCAGTACTTC
NA	TRBJ1-5	large	TRBV20-1	CSATPGPGQYQPQHF	TGCAGTGCAACGCCGGGGCCGGGGCAATATCAGCCCCAGCATTTT
TRBD2	TRBJ2-3	medium-sized	TRBV7-2	CASSPIAGFTDTQYF	TGTGCCAGCAGTCCAATAGCGGGGTTCACAGATACGCAGTATTTT
TRBD1	TRBJ1-2	medium-sized	TRBV10-2	CASSEDRGYGGYTF	TGCGCCAGCAGTGAGGACAGGGGGTATGGAGGCTACACCTTC
NA	TRBJ2-2	medium-sized	TRBV2	CASTADTGELFF	TGTGCCAGCACAGCGGACACCGGGGAGCTGTTTTTT
TRBD1	TRBJ1-1	medium-sized	TRBV6-1	CASRNDRDTEAFF	TGTGCCAGCAGGAACGACAGGGACACTGAAGCTTTCTTT
NA	TRBJ2-3	NA	TRBV3-1	CASSRRRASSDTQYF	TGTGCCAGCAGCCGAAGGAGGGCCTCGTCAGATACGCAGTATTTT
NA	TRBJ1-2	NA	TRBV3-1	CASSQRGDGYTF	TGTGCCAGCAGCCAGAGGGGGGACGGCTACACCTTC
TRBD1	TRBJ2-7	few	TRBV5-1	CASSLGGPGGFLAYEQYF	TGCGCCAGCAGCTTGGGAGGGCCAGGGGGCTTTTTAGCCTACGAGCAGTACTTC
NA	TRBJ2-7	medium-sized	TRBV6-1	CASRRIQGSYEQYF	TGTGCCAGCAGAAGAATTCAGGGCTCCTACGAGCAGTACTTC
NA	TRBJ1-5	large	TRBV7-9	CASSSIDSFNQPQHF	TGTGCCAGCAGCTCAATTGACTCCTTCAATCAGCCCCAGCATTTT
NA	TRBJ1-3	medium-sized	TRBV4-3	CASSLSRGDTIYF	TGCGCCAGCAGCCTGTCGAGGGGGGACACCATATATTTT
TRBD2	TRBJ2-7	medium-sized	TRBV4-3	CASSRGGGSGLADYEQYF	TGCGCCAGCAGCCGGGGTGGGGGTTCGGGACTAGCGGACTACGAGCAGTACTTC
NA	TRBJ1-6	large	TRBV20-1	CSARAGDNSPLHF	TGCAGTGCTAGGGCAGGGGATAATTCACCCCTCCACTTT
NA	TRBJ2-1	medium-sized	TRBV10-3	CAISEGRGREGNEQFF	TGTGCCATCAGTGAGGGCAGGGGCAGGGAAGGGAATGAGCAGTTCTTC
TRBD1	TRBJ2-1	medium-sized	TRBV20-1	CSARDLGSGTGDNEQFF	TGCAGTGCTAGAGATTTGGGCTCAGGGACAGGGGATAATGAGCAGTTCTTC
NA	TRBJ1-6	medium-sized	TRBV6-1	CASSEGGLFGSPLHF	TGTGCCAGCAGTGAAGGCGGCCTATTCGGGTCACCCCTCCACTTT
NA	TRBJ1-1	medium-sized	TRBV20-1	CSVRGGNTEAFF	TGCAGTGTTAGGGGGGGGAACACTGAAGCTTTCTTT
TRBD1	TRBJ2-7	NA	TRBV5-1	CASSRPRTGSYEQYF	TGCGCCAGCAGCAGACCCCGGACAGGTTCCTACGAGCAGTACTTC
NA	TRBJ2-2	few	TRBV4-1	CASSLKVGGNTGELFF	TGCGCCAGCAGCCTAAAGGTCGGGGGTAACACCGGGGAGCTGTTTTTT
NA	TRBJ2-3	medium-sized	TRBV29-1	CSVDPRRGQGNFADTQYF	TGCAGCGTTGACCCCCGTCGGGGTCAGGGTAACTTTGCAGATACGCAGTATTTT
TRBD1	TRBJ2-5	medium-sized	TRBV28	CASSRDRGSETQYF	TGTGCCAGCAGTAGGGACAGGGGCTCAGAGACCCAGTACTTC
NA	TRBJ1-3	few	TRBV28	CASSIDRSGNTIYF	TGTGCCAGCAGCATTGACAGGTCTGGAAACACCATATATTTT
NA	TRBJ2-6	medium-sized	TRBV10-1	CASSVERRSGANVLTF	TGCGCCAGCAGTGTTGAGCGACGCTCTGGGGCCAACGTCCTGACTTTC
NA	TRBJ2-2	medium-sized	TRBV19	CASSIGEGYGELFF	TGTGCCAGTAGTATTGGAGAGGGATACGGGGAGCTGTTTTTT
NA	TRBJ1-1	medium-sized	TRBV19	CASGEGRVFVRNTEAFF	TGTGCCAGTGGGGAGGGCAGGGTGTTTGTGAGGAACACTGAAGCTTTCTTT
TRBD1	TRBJ1-1	large	TRBV20-1	CSARLAGQGGNTEAFF	TGCAGTGCTAGATTGGCGGGACAGGGGGGAAACACTGAAGCTTTCTTT
TRBD2	TRBJ2-7	NA	TRBV5-1	CASSLRGAGGYTYEQYF	TGCGCCAGCAGCTTGCGGGGCGCGGGGGGCTATACCTACGAGCAGTACTTC
NA	TRBJ1-5	medium-sized	TRBV12-3/TRBV12-4	CASSLSVNQPQHF	TGTGCCAGCAGTTTATCAGTCAATCAGCCCCAGCATTTT
TRBD1	TRBJ1-1	NA	TRBV7-3	CASSLYRGATEAFF	TGTGCCAGCAGCTTATACAGGGGCGCTACCGAAGCTTTCTTT
NA	TRBJ1-2	medium-sized	TRBV12-3/TRBV12-4	CASSNSGGYGYTF	TGTGCCAGCAGTAACTCCGGGGGCTATGGCTACACCTTC
TRBD2	TRBJ2-6	NA	TRBV6-1	CASSGGGAGANVLTF	TGTGCCAGCAGTGGGGGGGGGGCTGGGGCCAACGTCCTGACTTTC
TRBD1	TRBJ2-2	NA	TRBV7-9	CASSSPGQGDTGGLFF	TGTGCCAGCAGCAGCCCGGGACAGGGGGACACCGGGGGGCTGTTTTTT
TRBD2	TRBJ2-3	medium-sized	TRBV7-2	CASSLGGVGTSVRDTQYF	TGTGCCAGCAGCTTAGGGGGGGTGGGGACTAGCGTTAGAGATACGCAGTATTTT
NA	TRBJ2-7	large	TRBV7-9	CASSPRGPDEQYF	TGTGCCAGCAGCCCCAGAGGGCCTGACGAGCAGTACTTC
NA	TRBJ2-7	medium-sized	TRBV6-1	CASSINPNGGYEQYF	TGTGCCAGCAGTATTAATCCTAACGGAGGCTACGAGCAGTACTTC
NA	TRBJ1-1	large	TRBV6-2/TRBV6-3	CASSQGTGAFF	TGTGCCAGCAGTCAAGGGACGGGAGCTTTCTTT
TRBD2	TRBJ2-5	medium-sized	TRBV29-1	CSVVSSGAETQYF	TGCAGCGTTGTATCTAGCGGGGCAGAGACCCAGTACTTC
NA	TRBJ1-5	medium-sized	TRBV2	CASKRGDSNQPQHF	TGTGCCAGCAAGAGAGGGGATAGCAATCAGCCCCAGCATTTT
NA	TRBJ1-1	medium-sized	TRBV2	CASSELGAQNTEAFF	TGTGCCAGCAGTGAATTGGGGGCTCAGAACACTGAAGCTTTCTTT
NA	TRBJ2-2	NA	TRBV4-1	CASSLRVGGNTGELFF	TGCGCCAGCAGCCTAAGGGTCGGGGGTAACACCGGGGAGCTGTTTTTT
TRBD1	TRBJ1-5	medium-sized	TRBV5-8	CASSMGDSPTNQPQHF	TGTGCCAGCAGCATGGGGGACAGCCCTACCAATCAGCCCCAGCATTTT
TRBD1	TRBJ2-7	medium-sized	TRBV20-1	CSAGGGGTGFGEQYF	TGCAGTGCTGGGGGCGGAGGGACAGGGTTTGGCGAGCAGTACTTC
TRBD1	TRBJ1-5	large	TRBV20-1	CSATELGTGESNQPQHF	TGCAGTGCTACGGAACTAGGGACAGGGGAATCGAATCAGCCCCAGCATTTT
TRBD2	TRBJ2-5	medium-sized	TRBV27	CASSPSGGRKTQYF	TGTGCCAGCAGTCCTAGCGGGGGGCGGAAGACCCAGTACTTC
TRBD1	TRBJ1-4	few	TRBV28	CASSLSGTGWEKLFF	TGTGCCAGCAGTTTATCAGGGACAGGGTGGGAAAAACTGTTTTTT
NA	TRBJ2-5	large	TRBV7-9	CASSRGSGETQYF	TGTGCCAGCAGCAGGGGATCGGGAGAGACCCAGTACTTC
TRBD1	TRBJ1-3	NA	TRBV30	CAWSRFQGAAGRNTIYF	TGTGCCTGGAGTAGGTTCCAGGGGGCCGCGGGGAGAAACACCATATATTTT
NA	TRBJ1-1	medium-sized	TRBV24-1	CATSEASGGSTEAFF	TGTGCCACCAGTGAAGCTTCGGGCGGGAGCACTGAAGCTTTCTTT
NA	TRBJ2-5	large	TRBV7-2	CASSLERWKQTQYF	TGTGCCAGCAGCTTAGAGAGGTGGAAGCAGACCCAGTACTTC
NA	TRBJ2-7	medium-sized	TRBV6-2/TRBV6-3	CASSSTSYEQYF	TGTGCCAGCAGTTCCACCTCCTACGAGCAGTACTTC
NA	TRBJ2-3	medium-sized	TRBV7-2	CASSSYSSTDTQYF	TGTGCCAGCAGCTCCTACTCTAGCACAGATACGCAGTATTTT
TRBD2	TRBJ2-1	large	TRBV7-3	CASSLSGSYNEQFF	TGTGCCAGCAGCTTAAGCGGGAGCTACAATGAGCAGTTCTTC